This TCR beta chain was found in a study of cytomegalovirus exposure and HLA in healthy donors. Primers included in the PCR were 60 Vbeta and 13 Jbeta primers. Sequencing used immunoSEQ multiplex PCR; TCRdb keeps in-frame clones, though not all of them. The table records approximately 150,000 clones, approximately 82% of them present only once. The source of this sequence is a woman in her thirties or forties in good health and CMV-seronegative. Material for sequencing was PBMCs.

This CDR3 is CASSLPGSDEQYF. In DNA form, the CDR3 reads TGTGCCAGCAGCCTCCCTGGGAGCGACGAGCAGTACTTC. J is TRBJ2-7 and V is TRBV7-9, with D possibly being TRBD2 (5 bases). The CDR3 spans 13 residues. The V gene's germline CDR1 is SEHNR and CDR2 FQNEAQ (reference sequence). Between the trimmed V and J ends, which lost 5 bases and 5 bases, there was a span of 13 bases.